This record concerns one T cell receptor beta chain sequence. Its antigen is unidentified. The assay was immunoSEQ multiplex PCR, and TCRdb's table has in-frame clones only and misses some. The sample shows 950,000 to 1,300,000 clones, about three quarters of them seen only once. In germline, CDR1 is MNHNS, CDR2 SASEGT. CDR3 length: 15 residues. With 6 bases removed from V and 3 bases from J, the gap between germline ends came to 15 bases. This entry comes from a study of shared clonotypes between healthy human individuals. Study-level information: Researchers assigned three CD4 naive, three CD4 memory, two CD8 naive and one CD8 memory plate to each donor. Study-level findings and limits: Among non-shared clonotypes, generation probabilities were lower than among those shared by all four donors.

Sample: memory CD4+ T cells sorted from blood. Noted subset: CD45RA-negative fraction. This chain uses TRBV6-1 with TRBJ1-3; D unclear. The clonotype comes from a man between 18 and 29 years old in good health. The CDR3 bases are TGTGCCAGCAGGCTCCCTGCTTCAGGTGGAAACACCATATATTTT. It is translated as CASRLPASGGNTIYF.